This T cell receptor beta chain originates from a study of blood T cell repertoires in COVID-19. Study-level background: The United States, Italy and Spain provided the acute and convalescent COVID-19 samples. The cDNA or gDNA used as material had been derived from T cells, B-cell-depleted T cells, or PBMCs.

Authors' methods: Using reference gene primer amplification, nucleated cell counts were estimated. Profiling relied on immunoSEQ multiplex PCR, and the TCRdb table lists in-frame clones only, not all of them. For V, J and clone size, that table is used; D and trimming come from the DNA. The sample holds approximately 150,000 clones, roughly 89% seen once. The V end lost 3 bases, the J end lost 5 bases, and 10 bases lay between the germline ends. Looked up from germline, CDR1 is SNHLY and CDR2 is FYNNEI. CDR3 length: 13 residues. Sequenced sample: peripheral blood. The sequence derives from a woman aged 60-70 years who had recovered from COVID-19. The chain recombines TRBV2 with TRBJ1-1, with D possibly TRBD1 on 5 matching bases. The CDR3 loop reads CASSDGRGTEAFF. CDR3 bases: TGTGCCAGCAGTGATGGAAGGGGTACTGAAGCTTTCTTT.